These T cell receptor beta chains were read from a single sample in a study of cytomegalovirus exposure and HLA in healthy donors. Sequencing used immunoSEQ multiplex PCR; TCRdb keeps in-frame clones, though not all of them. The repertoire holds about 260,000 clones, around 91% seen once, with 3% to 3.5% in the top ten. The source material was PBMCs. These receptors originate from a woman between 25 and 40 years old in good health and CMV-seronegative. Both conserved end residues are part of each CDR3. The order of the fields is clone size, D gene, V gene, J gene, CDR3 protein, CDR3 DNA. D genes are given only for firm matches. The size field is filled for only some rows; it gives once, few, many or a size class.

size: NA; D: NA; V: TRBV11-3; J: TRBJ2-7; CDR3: CASKNPGASYEQYF; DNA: TGTGCCAGCAAAAACCCAGGCGCTTCCTACGAGCAGTACTTC
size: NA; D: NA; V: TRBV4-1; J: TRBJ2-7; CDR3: CASSQTSASYEQYF; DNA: TGCGCCAGCAGCCAAACTAGTGCCTCCTACGAGCAGTACTTC
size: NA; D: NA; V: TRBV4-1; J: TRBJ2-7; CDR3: CASSHEGAYEQYF; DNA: TGCGCCAGCAGCCATGAGGGAGCCTACGAGCAGTACTTC
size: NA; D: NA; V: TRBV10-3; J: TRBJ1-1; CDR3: CAISDPGRRGANTEAFF; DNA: TGTGCCATCAGTGACCCCGGACGGCGGGGAGCGAACACTGAAGCTTTCTTT
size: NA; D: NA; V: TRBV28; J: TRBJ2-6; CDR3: CASSSRTGSGANVLTF; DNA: TGTGCCAGCAGTTCGCGGACGGGCTCTGGGGCCAACGTCCTGACTTTC
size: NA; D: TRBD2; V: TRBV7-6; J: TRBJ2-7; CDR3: CASSLGVSGSSYEQYF; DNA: TGTGCCAGCAGCTTAGGGGTTAGCGGGAGCTCCTACGAGCAGTACTTC
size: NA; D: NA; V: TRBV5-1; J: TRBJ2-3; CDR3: CASSLGAASTDTQYF; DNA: TGCGCCAGCAGCTTGGGCGCGGCTAGCACAGATACGCAGTATTTT
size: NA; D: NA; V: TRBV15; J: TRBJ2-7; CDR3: CATSSTISYEQYF; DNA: TGTGCCACCAGCAGTACCATCTCCTACGAGCAGTACTTC
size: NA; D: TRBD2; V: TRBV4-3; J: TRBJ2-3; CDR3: CASSQGTSGKNTDTQYF; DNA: TGCGCCAGCAGCCAGGGTACTAGCGGGAAAAACACAGATACGCAGTATTTT
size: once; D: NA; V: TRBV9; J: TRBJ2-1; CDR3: CASSLTAGAYNEQFF; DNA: TGTGCCAGCAGCTTGACAGCGGGCGCCTACAATGAGCAGTTCTTC
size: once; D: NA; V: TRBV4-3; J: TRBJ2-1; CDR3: CASSQFRIRGDEQFF; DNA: TGCGCCAGCAGCCAATTTCGGATCCGAGGGGATGAGCAGTTCTTC
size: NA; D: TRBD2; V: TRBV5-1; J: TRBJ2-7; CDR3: CASSSSGYEQYF; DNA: TGCGCCAGCAGCTCTAGCGGCTACGAGCAGTACTTC
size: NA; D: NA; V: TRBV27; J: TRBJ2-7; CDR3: CASSIGAAHYEQYF; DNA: TGTGCCAGCAGTATCGGGGCCGCACACTACGAGCAGTACTTC
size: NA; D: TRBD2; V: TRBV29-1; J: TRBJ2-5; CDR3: CSAGWGAGPQETQYF; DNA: TGCAGCGCCGGATGGGGAGCGGGACCCCAAGAGACCCAGTACTTC
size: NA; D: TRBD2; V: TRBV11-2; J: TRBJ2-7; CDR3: CASSSELAGRSDEQYF; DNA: TGTGCCAGCAGCTCCGAACTAGCGGGGAGGTCCGACGAGCAGTACTTC
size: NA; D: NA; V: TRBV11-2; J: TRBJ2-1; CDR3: CASSPLRVLTRYNEQFF; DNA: TGTGCCAGCAGCCCTTTAAGAGTTTTGACCCGCTACAATGAGCAGTTCTTC
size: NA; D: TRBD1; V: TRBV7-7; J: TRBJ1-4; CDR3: CASSRGVGTANEKLFF; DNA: TGTGCCAGCAGTCGGGGGGTAGGGACAGCCAACGAAAAACTGTTTTTT
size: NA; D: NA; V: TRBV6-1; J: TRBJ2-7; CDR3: CASSEGSSYEQYF; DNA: TGTGCCAGCAGTGAAGGCAGCTCCTACGAGCAGTACTTC
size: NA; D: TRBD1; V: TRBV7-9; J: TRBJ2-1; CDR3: CASSLGTGEQFF; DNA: TGTGCCAGCAGCTTAGGGACAGGCGAGCAGTTCTTC
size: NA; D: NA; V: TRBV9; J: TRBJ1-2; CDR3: CASNSGANYGYTF; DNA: TGTGCCAGCAACTCAGGGGCTAACTATGGCTACACCTTC
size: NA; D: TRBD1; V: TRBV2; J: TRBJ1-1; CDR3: CASRDRVAEAFF; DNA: TGTGCCAGCAGGGACAGGGTTGCTGAAGCTTTCTTT
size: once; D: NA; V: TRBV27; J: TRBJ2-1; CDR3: CASSFLDNEQFF; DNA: TGTGCCAGCAGTTTTCTAGATAATGAGCAGTTCTTC
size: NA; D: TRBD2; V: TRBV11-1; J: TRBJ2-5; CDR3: CASSLEPAGGQETQYF; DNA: TGTGCCAGCAGCTTAGAGCCCGCGGGAGGGCAGGAGACCCAGTACTTC
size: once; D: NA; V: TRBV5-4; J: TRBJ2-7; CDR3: CASSLNYEQYF; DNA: TGTGCCAGCAGCTTGAATTACGAGCAGTACTTC
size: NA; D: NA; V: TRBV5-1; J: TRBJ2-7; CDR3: CASSTPLDRHEQYF; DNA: TGCGCCAGCTCCACACCCCTAGACAGACACGAGCAGTACTTC
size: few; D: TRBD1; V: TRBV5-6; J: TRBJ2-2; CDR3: CASSLFGQGTGELFF; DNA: TGTGCCAGCAGCTTGTTCGGACAGGGGACAGGGGAGCTGTTTTTT
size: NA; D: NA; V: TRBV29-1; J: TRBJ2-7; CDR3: CSVVADTSYEQYF; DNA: TGCAGCGTTGTAGCTGACACATCCTACGAGCAGTACTTC
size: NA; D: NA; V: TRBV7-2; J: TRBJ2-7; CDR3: CASRKSAGTYEQYF; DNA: TGTGCCAGCAGGAAATCGGCAGGGACCTACGAGCAGTACTTC
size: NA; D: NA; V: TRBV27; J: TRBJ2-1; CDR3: CASSLATSYLYNEQFF; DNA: TGTGCCAGCAGTTTAGCTACTAGCTACTTATACAATGAGCAGTTCTTC
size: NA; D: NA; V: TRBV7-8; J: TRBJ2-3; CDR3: CASSLNPLVLTGTDTQYF; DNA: TGTGCCAGCAGCTTAAATCCCCTAGTTTTGACTGGCACAGATACGCAGTATTTT
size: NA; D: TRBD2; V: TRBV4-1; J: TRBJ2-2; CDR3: CASSPQGLGNTGELFF; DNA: TGCGCCAGCAGCCCCCAGGGACTAGGGAACACCGGGGAGCTGTTTTTT
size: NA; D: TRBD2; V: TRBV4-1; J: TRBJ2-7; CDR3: CASSQSPKLAGNYEQYF; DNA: TGCGCCAGCAGCCAATCCCCCAAGCTAGCGGGAAATTACGAGCAGTACTTC
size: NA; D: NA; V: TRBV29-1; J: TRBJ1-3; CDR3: CSADSLSGNTIYF; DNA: TGCAGCGCGGACAGTCTCTCTGGAAACACCATATATTTT
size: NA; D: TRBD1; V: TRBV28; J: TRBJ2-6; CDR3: CASRRQGVLPVSGANVLTF; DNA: TGTGCCAGCAGGAGACAGGGGGTTCTCCCGGTATCTGGGGCCAACGTCCTGACTTTC
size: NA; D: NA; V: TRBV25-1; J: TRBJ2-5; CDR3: CASSAKSGTQETQYF; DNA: TGTGCCAGCAGTGCTAAGTCCGGGACCCAAGAGACCCAGTACTTC
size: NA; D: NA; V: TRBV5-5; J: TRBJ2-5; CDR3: CASSRNRDEETQYF; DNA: TGTGCCAGCAGCAGAAACCGGGACGAGGAGACCCAGTACTTC
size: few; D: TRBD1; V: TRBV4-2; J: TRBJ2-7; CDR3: CASSLMGQGRYEQYF; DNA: TGTGCCAGCAGCCTTATGGGACAGGGGCGCTACGAGCAGTACTTC
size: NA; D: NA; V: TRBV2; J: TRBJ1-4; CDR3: CASSAARATNEKLFF; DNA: TGTGCCAGCAGCGCCGCCAGGGCAACTAATGAAAAACTGTTTTTT
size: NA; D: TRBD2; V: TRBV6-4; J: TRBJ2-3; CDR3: CASSDSLAGVGATQYF; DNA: TGTGCCAGCAGTGACTCACTAGCGGGAGTAGGGGCCACGCAGTATTTT
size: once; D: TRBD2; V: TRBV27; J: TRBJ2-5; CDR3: CASRTLGGRETQYF; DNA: TGTGCCAGCAGGACTCTTGGCGGGAGAGAGACCCAGTACTTC